The following is a T cell receptor (beta chain) sequence with its context. Its antigen is not identified. The protocol was immunoSEQ multiplex PCR, while the TCRdb copy is restricted to in-frame clones and leaves out a portion. The sample holds tens of thousands of clones, roughly 79% seen once. The data stem from a study of radiation and T cells in renal cell carcinoma. Overall study results and limits: Pretreatment tumor biopsies were lacking, so baseline clonotypes are unknown.

Time point meaning: blood 2 weeks post-SBRT. Treatment indicated: 15 Gy SBRT to primary tumor, nephrectomy 4 weeks later. The patient's renal cell carcinoma had clear cell pathology. The CDR3 loop spans 15 amino acids. Germline assignment: CDR1 SGHRS and CDR2 YFSETQ. The V gene end was trimmed by 4 bases and the J gene end by 1 base; junction bases not matched to a gene: 6. Material: blood, obtained from a patient whose treatment included radiotherapy and nephrectomy. This rearrangement joins TRBV5-1 to TRBJ2-3; 7 bases line up with TRBD1. The source is a man aged 60-69 years with renal cell carcinoma. CDR3 protein: CASSVRDSRTDTQYF. DNA for the CDR3: TGCGCCAGCAGCGTCCGGGACAGCCGCACAGATACGCAGTATTTT.